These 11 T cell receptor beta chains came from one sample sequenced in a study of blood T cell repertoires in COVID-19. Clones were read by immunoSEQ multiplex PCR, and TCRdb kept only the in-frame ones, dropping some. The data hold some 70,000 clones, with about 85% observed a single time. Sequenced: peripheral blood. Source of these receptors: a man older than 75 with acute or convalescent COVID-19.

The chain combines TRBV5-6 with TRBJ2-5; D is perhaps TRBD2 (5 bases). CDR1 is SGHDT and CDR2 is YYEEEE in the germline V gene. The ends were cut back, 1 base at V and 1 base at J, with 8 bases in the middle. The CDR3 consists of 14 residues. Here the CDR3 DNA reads TGTGCCAGCAGCTTGTCGGGGTCCCAAGAGACCCAGTACTTC. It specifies CASSLSGSQETQYF.

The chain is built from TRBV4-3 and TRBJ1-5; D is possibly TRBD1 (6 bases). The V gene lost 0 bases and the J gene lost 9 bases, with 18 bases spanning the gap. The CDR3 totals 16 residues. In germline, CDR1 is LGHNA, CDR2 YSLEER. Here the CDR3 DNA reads TGCGCCAGCAGCCAAGAGACCGGCAGGGGCGTGAGGCCCCAGCATTTT. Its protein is CASSQETGRGVRPQHF.

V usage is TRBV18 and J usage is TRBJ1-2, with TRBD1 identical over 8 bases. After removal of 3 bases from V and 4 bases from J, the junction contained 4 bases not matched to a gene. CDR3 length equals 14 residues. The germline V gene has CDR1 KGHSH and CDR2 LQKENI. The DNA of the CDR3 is TGTGCCAGCTCACCCCAGGGGGCAGGCTATGGCTACACCTTC. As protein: CASSPQGAGYGYTF.

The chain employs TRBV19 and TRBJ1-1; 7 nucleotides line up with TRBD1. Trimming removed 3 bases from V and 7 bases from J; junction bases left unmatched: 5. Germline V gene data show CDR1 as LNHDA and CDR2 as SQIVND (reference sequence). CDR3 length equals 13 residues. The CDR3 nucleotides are TGTGCCAGTAGTATGCGTGCAGGGGGTGAAGCTTTCTTT. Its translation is CASSMRAGGEAFF.

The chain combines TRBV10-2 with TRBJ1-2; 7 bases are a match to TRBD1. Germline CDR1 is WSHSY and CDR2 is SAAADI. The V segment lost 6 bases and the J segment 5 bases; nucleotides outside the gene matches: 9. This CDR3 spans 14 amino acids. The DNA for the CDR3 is TGCGCCAGCAGCACTACAGGGGCTTGGTATGGCTACACCTTC. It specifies CASSTTGAWYGYTF.

CDR3 residues: CATSAGLAAYNEQFF. CDR3 sequence (DNA): TGTGCCACCAGTGCAGGGCTAGCGGCTTACAATGAGCAGTTCTTC. The rearrangement joins TRBV24-1 to TRBJ2-1; 7 bases map to TRBD2. Germline CDR1 KGHDR, CDR2 SFDVKD. V shed 5 bases and J 4 bases; nucleotides not matched to a gene: 7. The CDR3 covers 15 residues.

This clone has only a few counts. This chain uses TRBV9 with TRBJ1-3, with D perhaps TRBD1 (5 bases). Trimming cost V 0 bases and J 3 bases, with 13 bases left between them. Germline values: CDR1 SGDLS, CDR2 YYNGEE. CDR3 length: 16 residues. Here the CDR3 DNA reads TGTGCCAGCAGCGTAGAGGGTGGGGCGCGTGGAAACACCATATATTTT. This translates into CASSVEGGARGNTIYF.

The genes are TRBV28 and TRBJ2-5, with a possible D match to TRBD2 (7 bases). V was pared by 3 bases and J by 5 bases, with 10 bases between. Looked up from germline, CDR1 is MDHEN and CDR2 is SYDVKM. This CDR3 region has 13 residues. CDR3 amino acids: CASSFGGRETQYF. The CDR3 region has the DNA TGTGCCAGCAGTTTCGGGGGGCGGGAGACCCAGTACTTC.

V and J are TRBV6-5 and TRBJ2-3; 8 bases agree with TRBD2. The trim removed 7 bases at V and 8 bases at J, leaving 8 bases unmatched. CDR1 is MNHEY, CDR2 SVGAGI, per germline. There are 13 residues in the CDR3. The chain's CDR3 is CASTNSGTGTQYF. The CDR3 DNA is TGTGCCAGCACTAATAGCGGGACTGGTACGCAGTATTTT.

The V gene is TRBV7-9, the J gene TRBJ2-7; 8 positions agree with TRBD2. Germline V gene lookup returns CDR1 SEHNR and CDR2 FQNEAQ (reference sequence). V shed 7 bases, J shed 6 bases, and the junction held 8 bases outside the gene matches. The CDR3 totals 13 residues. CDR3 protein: CASNPVSGIEQYF. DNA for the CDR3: TGTGCCAGCAACCCTGTTAGCGGGATCGAGCAGTACTTC.

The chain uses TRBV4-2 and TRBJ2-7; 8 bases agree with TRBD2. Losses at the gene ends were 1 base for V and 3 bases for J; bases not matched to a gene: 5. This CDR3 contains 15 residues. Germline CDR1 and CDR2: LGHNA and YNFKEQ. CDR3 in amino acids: CASSQAGGQGYEQYF. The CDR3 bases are TGTGCCAGCAGCCAAGCGGGGGGGCAGGGCTACGAGCAGTACTTC.